This TCR beta chain was retrieved from a study of T cells expressing NK-cell markers. The length of the CDR3 is 16 residues. Germline loops: CDR1 SEHNR, CDR2 FQNEAQ (reference sequence). TCRdb derives one entry per CDR3 protein from the 5' RACE reads, leaving out DNA. The sample totals 300,000 to 450,000 distinct CDR3 sequences. The clonotype originates from a man between 18 and 69 years old in good health. The J gene is TRBJ1-2, the V gene TRBV7-9; TCRdb lists TRBD1, though no DNA is available to test this call. What was sequenced was blood T cells: a sorted CD56 or NKG2C T cell subset, CD4+ or CD8+ T cells, or bulk PBMC T cells (not recorded which). The CDR3: CASSLSTGRKVYGYTF.